The subject of this entry is one T cell receptor beta chain. Profiled with immunoSEQ multiplex PCR; TCRdb holds only in-frame clones, not every one. The sample lists fewer than 80,000 clones; around 90% were seen once. CDR3 length: 16 residues. In germline, CDR1 is SGDLS, CDR2 YYNGEE. V shed 4 bases and J 1 base; nucleotides not matched to a gene: 4. This sample stems from a study of OX40 agonist ivuxolimab in advanced cancers. Study-level background: There were three patients with partial responses, one having hepatocellular carcinoma and two cutaneous melanoma.

This specimen consisted of CD4+ or CD8+ T cells sorted from blood, obtained in a trial of the OX40 agonist ivuxolimab. The chain employs TRBV9 and TRBJ2-5; 13 bases fit TRBD2. The source of this sequence is an adult with an advanced solid tumor such as melanoma, head and neck, liver or kidney cancer. CDR3 amino acids: CASSLGTSGAQETQYF. CDR3 DNA: TGTGCCAGCAGCCTCGGGACTAGCGGGGCCCAAGAGACCCAGTACTTC.